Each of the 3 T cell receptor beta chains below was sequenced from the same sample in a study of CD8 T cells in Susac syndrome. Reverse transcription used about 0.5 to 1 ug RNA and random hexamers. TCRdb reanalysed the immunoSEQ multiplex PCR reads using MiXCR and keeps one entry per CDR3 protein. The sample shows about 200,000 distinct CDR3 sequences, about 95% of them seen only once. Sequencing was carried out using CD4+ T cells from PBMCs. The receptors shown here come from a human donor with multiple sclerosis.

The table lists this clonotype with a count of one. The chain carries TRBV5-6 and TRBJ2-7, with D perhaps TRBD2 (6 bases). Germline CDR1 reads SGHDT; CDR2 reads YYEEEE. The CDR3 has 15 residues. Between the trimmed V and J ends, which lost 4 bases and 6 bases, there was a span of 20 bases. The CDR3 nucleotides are TGTGCCAGCAGCGCTCGACTAGGTCGGGGATTCGAGCAGTACTTC. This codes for CASSARLGRGFEQYF.

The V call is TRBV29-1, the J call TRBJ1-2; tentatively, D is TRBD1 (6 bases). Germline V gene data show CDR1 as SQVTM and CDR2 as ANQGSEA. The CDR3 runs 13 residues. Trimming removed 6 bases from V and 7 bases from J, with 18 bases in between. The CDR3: CSVLDSTSFGYTF. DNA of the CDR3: TGCAGCGTGCTGGACAGTACCTCGTTTGGCTACACCTTC.

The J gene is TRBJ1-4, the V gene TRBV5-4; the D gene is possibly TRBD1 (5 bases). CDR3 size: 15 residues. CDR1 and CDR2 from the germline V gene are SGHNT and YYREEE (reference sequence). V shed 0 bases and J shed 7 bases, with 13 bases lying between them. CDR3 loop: CASSLAQGPGEKLFF. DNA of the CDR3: TGTGCCAGCAGCTTGGCCCAGGGTCCGGGTGAAAAACTGTTTTTT.